This TCR beta chain was observed in a study of persistence of HIV-infected CD4 T cells. The immunoSEQ assay was version 4, run in survey mode. The table came from immunoSEQ multiplex PCR; TCRdb's copy has only in-frame clones and leaves some out. Of about 43,000 clones in the sample, more than 75% were seen once. Cells were stimulated with overlapping HIV-1 Gag 15-mer peptides. CD40L-negative CD69-negative CD45RO-high memory CD4+ T cells were sorted as populations depleted of antigen-responding cells. For at least 4 years, plasma HIV-1 RNA was undetectable (<50 copies/mL). This CDR3 comprises 17 residues. The J segment lost 2 bases and the V segment lost 2 bases, leaving 6 bases of the junction unmatched. Germline V gene lookup returns CDR1 SGHDN and CDR2 FVKESK. About this clone itself: The antigen is not known.

This sequence joins TRBV14 and TRBJ1-6; 7 bases align to TRBD1. The receptor comes from an adult man with HIV who was CMV-seropositive. Sample: CD4+ T cells sorted from PBMCs after approximately 19-hour stimulation, taken from a patient who received antiretroviral therapy. Written as DNA, the CDR3 is TGTGCCAGCAGCCAAAAATCGACAGGGCCCTATAATTCACCCCTCCACTTT. Encoded protein: CASSQKSTGPYNSPLHF.